Following are 18 T cell receptor beta chains from one sample sequenced in a study of CD8 T cells in ankylosing spondylitis. TCRdb fed the 5' RACE reads into MiXCR, producing one record per CDR3 protein. Of more than 150,000 distinct CDR3 sequences in the sample, roughly 18% are singletons; the top ten hold around 4%. Sequenced sample: blood, either unsorted or a sorted T cell fraction (not recorded which). These receptors were taken from a male donor between 10 and 30 years old with ankylosing spondylitis or in good health (not recorded which).

The chain employs TRBV27 and TRBJ2-3, with D maybe TRBD2 (5 bases). The V gene lost 1 base and the J gene lost 3 bases, with 17 bases spanning the gap. Per germline, CDR1 MNHEY and CDR2 SMNVEV (reference sequence). The CDR3 is 17 residues long. This CDR3 is CASSLFRGASGTDTQYF. In nucleotides, the CDR3 is TGTGCCAGCAGTTTATTTCGGGGAGCCTCCGGTACAGATACGCAGTATTTT.

This clonotype came up many times. This chain uses TRBV24-1 with TRBJ2-1; the D gene is possibly TRBD2 (5 bases). CDR1 is KGHDR, CDR2 SFDVKD, per germline. V was cut by 3 bases and J by 10 bases, with 15 bases left in between. The CDR3 length is 14 residues. Written as DNA, the CDR3 is TGTGCCACCAGTGATAGTTCGGGGTGGTCGGAGCAGTTCTTC. Protein: CATSDSSGWSEQFF.

This clonotype was seen many times. The chain links TRBV2 to TRBJ1-2, with D unclear. CDR3 length: 15 residues. The V end was cut by 7 bases, the J end by 3 bases, with 18 bases between. Germline values: CDR1 SNHLY, CDR2 FYNNEI. The CDR3 nucleotides are TGTGCCAGCATTCTACTCGGGAGGGCCGACTATGGCTACACCTTC. Its protein is CASILLGRADYGYTF. The full variable domain, its missing parts supplied by reference TRBV2 and TRBJ1-2, is EPEVTQTPSHQVTQMGQEVILRCVPISNHLYFYWYRQILGQKVEFLVSFYNNEISEKSEIFDDQFSVERPDGSNFTLKIRSTKLEDSAMYFCASILLGRADYGYTFGSGTRLTVV.

This chain joins TRBV4-2 and TRBJ2-7; D uncertain. Between the trimmed V and J ends, which lost 0 bases and 1 base, there was a span of 10 bases. CDR1 is LGHNA and CDR2 is YNFKEQ in the germline V gene. This CDR3 has 15 residues. The chain's CDR3 is CASSQEEMQSYEQYF. The CDR3, as DNA: TGTGCCAGCAGCCAAGAGGAGATGCAGTCCTACGAGCAGTACTTC.

This chain links TRBV24-1 with TRBJ2-7; no reliable D call. CDR3 length: 12 amino acids. In germline, CDR1 is KGHDR, CDR2 SFDVKD. With 3 bases removed from V and 6 bases from J, the gap between germline ends came to 8 bases. As DNA, the CDR3 is TGTGCCACCAGTGATCTTCAAATCGAGCAGTACGTC. Its protein product is CATSDLQIEQYV.

This clonotype was recorded at least ten times. The V gene is TRBV5-4, the J gene TRBJ2-1; D is possibly TRBD2 (6 bases). The V gene lost 5 bases and the J gene lost 5 bases, with 17 bases spanning the gap. In germline, CDR1 is SGHNT, CDR2 YYREEE (reference sequence). This CDR3 is 15 amino acids long. The CDR3 protein is CASSRRAGTNNEQFF. CDR3 bases: TGTGCCAGCAGTCGGAGGGCGGGAACAAACAATGAGCAGTTCTTC.

This clonotype occurred a few times. V is TRBV15 and J is TRBJ2-2, with D tentatively TRBD2 (6 bases). The V end lost 11 bases, the J end lost 5 bases, and 21 bases lay between the germline ends. This CDR3 is 15 amino acids long. From germline, CDR1 is LNHNV and CDR2 YYDKDF (reference sequence). The CDR3 DNA reads as TGTGCCTCCCAACCCCGCGGGGAGCGTACCGGGGAGCTGTTTTTT. This translates into CASQPRGERTGELFF.

Many counts were recorded for this clonotype. The rearrangement joins TRBV4-2 to TRBJ2-1; 15 bases align to TRBD2. Germline CDR1 reads LGHNA; CDR2 reads YNFKEQ. V lost 4 bases and J lost 9; bases outside the gene matches: 10. The length of the CDR3 is 17 residues. Written as DNA, the CDR3 is TGTGCCAGCAGCCCCTACCGGACTAGCGGGAGGGCCACTGAGCAGTTCTTC. This sequence encodes CASSPYRTSGRATEQFF.

This clonotype was observed at least ten times. An end of the junction differs from the germline gene, which may be a read error. The gene calls are TRBV12-3 or TRBV12-4 and TRBJ1-5; 7 nucleotides agree with TRBD1. The CDR3 has 13 amino acids. CDR3 protein: CASSLGQNQPQHF. CDR3 bases: TGCGCCAGCAGCTTGGGACAGAATCAGCCCCAGCATTTT.

This clonotype was observed at least ten times. V usage is TRBV20-1 and J usage is TRBJ2-1; a weak D match, TRBD2 (6 bases). The CDR3 extends over 11 amino acids. The V gene's germline CDR1 is DFQATT and CDR2 SNEGSKA (reference sequence). In DNA form, the CDR3 reads TGCAGCACCGGGACTCAAGGAATTCAGTTCTTC. It encodes CSTGTQGIQFF.

This clonotype was picked up a small number of times. V and J are TRBV19 and TRBJ2-4; D may match TRBD1 or TRBD2 (5 bases each). Per the germline V gene, CDR1 is LNHDA and CDR2 is SQIVND (reference sequence). The CDR3 is 17 amino acids. V dropped 2 bases and J dropped 0 bases, with 14 bases sitting between them. CDR3 in DNA: TGTGCCAGTAGTATACCTCAGGGAGTCCTAGCCAAAAACATTCAGTACTTC. Translation gives CASSIPQGVLAKNIQYF.

The gene calls are TRBV10-3 and TRBJ2-7; the match to TRBD2 covers 7 bases. The junction had 5 bases not matched to a gene; V was cut back by 4 bases and J by 2 bases. CDR3 length equals 14 residues. Germline V gene sequence: CDR1 ENHRY, CDR2 SYGVKD. Here the CDR3 DNA reads TGTGCCATCAGTGCCCTAGCGGAAACCTACGAGCAGTACTTC. It codes for CAISALAETYEQYF.

The chain recombines TRBV27 with TRBJ2-1; D gene uncertain. In germline, CDR1 is MNHEY, CDR2 SMNVEV (reference sequence). The CDR3 runs 9 residues. V lost 8 bases, J lost 9 bases, and 5 bases lay in between. The CDR3 reads CASGPEQFF. In DNA, the CDR3 is TGTGCCAGCGGACCTGAGCAGTTCTTC.

The table lists this clonotype with many counts. This chain uses TRBV12-3 or TRBV12-4 with TRBJ2-7; TRBD2 matches 7 bases. The trim removed 5 bases at V and 4 bases at J, leaving 5 bases unmatched. This CDR3 region has 13 residues. The CDR3 region is CASSRDYTYEQYF. CDR3 sequence (DNA): TGTGCCAGCAGTCGGGACTATACTTACGAGCAGTACTTC.

This clonotype was found many times. CDR3 loop: CASRTGITDTQYF. CDR3 DNA: TGTGCCAGCAGAACCGGGATCACAGATACGCAGTATTTT. The rearrangement links TRBV12-3 or TRBV12-4 to TRBJ2-3, with D possibly being TRBD2 (5 bases). V was cut by 6 bases and J by 2 bases, with 9 bases left in between. This CDR3 comprises 13 residues.

This clonotype was found many times. The chain joins TRBV5-1 to TRBJ2-5; TRBD2 matches 7 bases. The CDR3 is made up of 14 amino acids. The ends lost 1 base at V and 3 bases at J; junction bases unmatched: 3. Germline loops: CDR1 SGHRS, CDR2 YFSETQ. CDR3 amino acids: CASSLTSAKETQYF. Here the CDR3 DNA reads TGCGCCAGCAGCTTGACTAGCGCCAAAGAGACCCAGTACTTC.

This clonotype occurred many times. Its ends do not fully match the called genes, so a read error is possible. The chain uses TRBV12-3 or TRBV12-4 and TRBJ1-1, with a tentative D call TRBD1 (6 bases). The CDR3 contains 13 residues. CDR3 sequence (DNA): TGTGCCAGCAGCTTAGGGGGGAACACTGAAGCTTTCTTT. The encoded protein is CASSLGGNTEAFF.

This clonotype was counted at least ten times. This rearrangement joins TRBV5-1 to TRBJ2-7; D might be TRBD1 (7 bases). The length of the CDR3 is 15 residues. Germline assignment: CDR1 SGHRS and CDR2 YFSETQ. V was cut by 4 bases and J by 3 bases, with 17 bases left in between. The CDR3 here is CASSVEGTESYEQYF. The CDR3 region has the DNA TGCGCCAGCAGCGTGGAGGGGACAGAAAGCTACGAGCAGTACTTC.